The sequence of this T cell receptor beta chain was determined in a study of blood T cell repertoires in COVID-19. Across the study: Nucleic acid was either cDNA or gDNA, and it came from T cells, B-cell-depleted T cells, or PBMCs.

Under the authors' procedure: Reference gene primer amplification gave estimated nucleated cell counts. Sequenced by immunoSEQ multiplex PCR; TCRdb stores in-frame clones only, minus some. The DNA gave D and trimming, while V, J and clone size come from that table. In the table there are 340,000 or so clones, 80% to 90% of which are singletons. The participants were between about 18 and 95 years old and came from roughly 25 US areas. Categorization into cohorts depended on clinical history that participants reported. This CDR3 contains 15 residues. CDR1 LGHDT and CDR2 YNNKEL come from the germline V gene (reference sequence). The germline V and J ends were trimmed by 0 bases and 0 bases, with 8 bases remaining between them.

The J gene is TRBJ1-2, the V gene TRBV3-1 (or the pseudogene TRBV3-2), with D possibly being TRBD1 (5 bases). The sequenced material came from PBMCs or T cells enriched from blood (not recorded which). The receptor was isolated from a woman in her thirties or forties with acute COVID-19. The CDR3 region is CASSQDLTANYGYTF. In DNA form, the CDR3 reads TGTGCCAGCAGCCAAGATTTGACAGCTAACTATGGCTACACCTTC.